This T cell receptor (beta chain) is drawn from a study of blood T cell repertoires in COVID-19 (dated by TCRdb to about 2020). With regard to the full study: The collaborator samples originated in the United States, Italy and Spain and spanned the acute and convalescent phases of COVID-19. The prospective study material was composed of cDNA or gDNA derived from T cells, B-cell-depleted T cells, or PBMCs. Where HLA class I and class II types were available, the types were taken from metadata supplied by the sample provider, not from assay-based typing. A freely available public database, intended as a resource for researchers studying the immune response to SARS-CoV-2, is where the repertoires were released. Deeply sampled blood TCRbeta repertoires from subjects exposed to, actively infected with, or recovered from COVID-19 were included in the dataset. Samples were obtained from the ongoing ImmuneRACE study (first 160 participants) and from about 1,300 subjects provided by 6 global collaborators. The sample metadata nearly always contained a de-identified subject ID, COVID-19 status, age in years and sex. The study at large found these results: Clinical and demographic metadata were provided uncurated, with the amount varying by source and participant.

The CDR3 runs 13 residues from the cysteine to the phenylalanine. The CDR3 DNA has 39 bases and is translated from base 1. The germline V gene encodes CDR1 MNHNS and CDR2 SASEGT. V is cut back by 3 bases and J by 3 bases, with 0 bases in the junction unmatched. One collaborating source in Seattle enrolled patients during active infection and followed them longitudinally through the course of disease. Whole blood was collected in K2EDTA tubes by collaborating institutions according to the institutions' own protocols. For TCRbeta analysis, collaborator samples were shipped as frozen whole blood, as isolated PBMCs, or as DNA extracted from either sample type. TCRbeta CDR3 regions were amplified from genomic DNA using the immunoSEQ Assay, a bias-controlled multiplex PCR. The study's processing was this. Within the assay, amplification of reference gene primers was used to estimate how many nucleated cells each sample contained. To quantify the absolute abundance of each unique TCRbeta CDR3 rearrangement, sequence reads were collapsed and filtered. For each sample, productive Simpson clonality was calculated as the square root of Simpson's diversity index over productive rearrangements. TCRdb took over this immuneACCESS table, retaining in-frame rearrangements with V and J assigned. Such tables are incomplete; in checked studies, under half of the missing clones stem from an unresolved V gene, and the remainder is unexplained. Clonal size and the V and J genes are those of that table, whereas D and trimming came from the DNA. The sample has fewer than 700,000 clones on record, roughly nine tenths of them singletons. 7.8% of the sample rests with the top ten.

This clone has a single count. Its antigen is still unknown. Per-base quality was not reported, and no clone a single base away is much larger than it. In this chain, TRBV6-1 is recombined with TRBJ1-1, with 8 bases aligning to TRBD1. Sequences were obtained from peripheral blood. The receptor's source is a woman in her forties or fifties with COVID-19, enrolled during active disease. The DNA reads TGTGCCAGCAGTGAGGACAGGGACACTGAAGCTTTCTTT. Protein translation: CASSEDRDTEAFF.